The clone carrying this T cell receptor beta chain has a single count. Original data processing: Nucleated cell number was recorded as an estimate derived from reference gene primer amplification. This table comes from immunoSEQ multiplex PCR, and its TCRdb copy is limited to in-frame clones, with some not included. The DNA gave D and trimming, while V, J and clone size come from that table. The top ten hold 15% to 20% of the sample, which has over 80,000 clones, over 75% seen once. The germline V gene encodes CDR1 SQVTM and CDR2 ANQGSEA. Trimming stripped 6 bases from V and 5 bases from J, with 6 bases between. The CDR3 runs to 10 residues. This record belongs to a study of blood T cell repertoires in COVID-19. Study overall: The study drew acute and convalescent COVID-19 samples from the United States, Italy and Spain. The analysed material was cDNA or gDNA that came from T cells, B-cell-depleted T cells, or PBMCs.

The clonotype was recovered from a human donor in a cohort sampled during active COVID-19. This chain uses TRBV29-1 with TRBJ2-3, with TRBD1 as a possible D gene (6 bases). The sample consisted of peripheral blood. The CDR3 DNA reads TGCAGCGTACAGGGAGATACGCAGTATTTT. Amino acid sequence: CSVQGDTQYF.